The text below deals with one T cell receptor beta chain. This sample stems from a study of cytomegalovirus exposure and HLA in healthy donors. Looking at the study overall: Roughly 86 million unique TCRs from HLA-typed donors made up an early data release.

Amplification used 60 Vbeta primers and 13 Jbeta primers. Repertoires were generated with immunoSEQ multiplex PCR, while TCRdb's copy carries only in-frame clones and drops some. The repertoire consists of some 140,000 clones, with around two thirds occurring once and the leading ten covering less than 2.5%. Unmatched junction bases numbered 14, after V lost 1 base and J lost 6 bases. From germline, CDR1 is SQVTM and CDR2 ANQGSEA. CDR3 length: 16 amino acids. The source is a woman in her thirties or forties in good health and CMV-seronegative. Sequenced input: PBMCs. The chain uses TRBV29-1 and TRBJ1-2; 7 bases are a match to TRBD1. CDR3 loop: CSVEGPHRGGWDGYTF. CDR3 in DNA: TGCAGCGTTGAAGGGCCACACAGGGGAGGTTGGGATGGCTACACCTTC.